This T cell receptor beta chain was captured in a study of CD8 T cells in Susac syndrome. Random-hexamer reverse transcription was applied to roughly 0.5 to 1 ug RNA. An immunoSEQ multiplex PCR generated amplified TCR beta CDR3 products spanning 54 Vbeta and 13 Jbeta. TCRdb independently ran MiXCR on the immunoSEQ multiplex PCR reads; one entry per CDR3 protein. The sample carries about 180,000 distinct CDR3 sequences, approximately 96% recorded once. The sequenced target, TCR beta, came from blood CD8+ and CD4+ T cells. The junction had 9 bases not matched to a gene; V was cut back by 4 bases and J by 5 bases. This CDR3 spans 15 amino acids. Germline V lookup: CDR1 SGHNT, CDR2 YYREEE (reference sequence).

Sequencing was carried out using CD4+ T cells from PBMCs. The sequence was obtained from a human donor with multiple sclerosis. The chain carries TRBV5-4 and TRBJ2-5; 9 bases are shared with TRBD2. In nucleotides, the CDR3 is TGTGCCAGCAGCCCGCGGGGGGGCCCGAAGGAGACCCAGTACTTC. Its protein is CASSPRGGPKETQYF.